Below, 9 T cell receptor beta chains from the same sample are listed, as sequenced in a study of vaccination effects on CD4 cells after COVID-19. With the ViraFEST assay, the study expanded antigen-specific CD4+ T cells using viral peptide pools, then sequenced them. Culture proceeded for nine to eleven days, and CD4+ T cells were then isolated. Two-dose vaccination with either BNT162b2 or mRNA-1273 was given to the participants. TCRdb's copy holds only in-frame clones and misses some; the assay was immunoSEQ multiplex PCR. The sample has tens of thousands of clones; roughly 82% are singletons. Their target antigens are unknown. The starting material was CD4+ T cells from PBMCs cultured with HCoV-NL63 spike peptides, obtained after COVID-19 vaccination. The source is a human donor who received a COVID-19 vaccine. Some clones in this sample may be carry-over from other donors' samples.

V gene TRBV5-5 combines with J gene TRBJ2-2; TRBD1 agrees at 11 bases. There are 16 residues in the CDR3. The V segment lost 3 bases and the J segment 1 base; nucleotides outside the gene matches: 2. Germline V CDR1 and CDR2: SGHKS, YYEKEE (reference sequence). As DNA, the CDR3 is TGTGCCAGCAGCTCGGGACAGGGGGAGAACACCGGGGAGCTGTTTTTT. Protein sequence: CASSSGQGENTGELFF.

The chain joins TRBV5-1 to TRBJ1-2; no firm D call. The CDR3 runs 17 residues. Germline lookup yields CDR1 SGHRS and CDR2 YFSETQ. The ends were cut back, 2 bases at V and 4 bases at J, with 21 bases in the middle. The CDR3 sequence is CASSLLTPPLVGYGYTF. CDR3 in DNA: TGCGCCAGCAGCTTACTAACACCCCCTCTAGTCGGCTATGGCTACACCTTC.

In this sample, this clone turned up once. This sequence joins TRBV24-1 and TRBJ1-5; D might be TRBD1 (6 bases). The CDR3 totals 16 residues. V shed 8 bases and J shed 7 bases, with 23 bases lying between them. Germline loops: CDR1 KGHDR, CDR2 SFDVKD. The DNA of the CDR3 is TGTGCCACCATCCCGCCGGACAGCCTAAATATCCAGCCCCAGCATTTT. Encoded protein: CATIPPDSLNIQPQHF.

This chain links TRBV6-5 with TRBJ1-1; no definite D call. Per germline, CDR1 MNHEY and CDR2 SVGAGI. The V end was cut by 6 bases, the J end by 1 base, with 15 bases between. The CDR3 spans 15 residues. DNA of the CDR3: TGTGCCAGCAGACGGGAACACTCGCCGAACACTGAAGCTTTCTTT. It specifies CASRREHSPNTEAFF.

The genes are TRBV19 and TRBJ2-2; 12 bases are a match to TRBD1. With 11 bases clipped from V and 2 bases from J, the junction kept 6 bases outside the gene matches. Per the germline V gene, CDR1 is LNHDA and CDR2 is SQIVND (reference sequence). This CDR3 has 15 residues. Here the CDR3 reads CASMGTGGNTGELFF. The CDR3 DNA reads TGTGCCTCGATGGGGACAGGGGGCAACACCGGGGAGCTGTTTTTT.

As regards this clone: A read error may account for a junction end that differs from germline. The J gene is TRBJ2-1, the V gene TRBV12-5; 9 nucleotides line up with TRBD1. Germline CDR1 is LGHNT and CDR2 is FRNRAP. The CDR3 has 12 residues. In nucleotides, the CDR3 is TGTGCTAGTGGTTTGGTGGGACAGGGAAAGATCTTC. This sequence encodes CASGLVGQGKIF.

The rearrangement uses TRBV5-1 and TRBJ2-3, with a possible D match to TRBD2 (5 bases). Trimming removed 2 bases from V and 1 base from J, with 5 bases in between. Germline-derived CDR1 and CDR2 are SGHRS and YFSETQ. The CDR3 spans 13 residues. CDR3 DNA sequence: TGCGCCAGCAGCTTTAGCGGCACAGATACGCAGTATTTT. Amino acids: CASSFSGTDTQYF.

This clone has just a few counts. The CDR3 sequence is CASSRVAGQTYEQYV. In nucleotides, the CDR3 is TGCGCCAGCAGCCGAGTCGCGGGACAGACCTACGAGCAGTACGTC. The chain recombines TRBV4-1 with TRBJ2-7; D possibly corresponds to TRBD1 (7 bases). CDR3 length equals 15 residues. V was pared by 4 bases and J by 2 bases, with 15 bases between. Germline V gene lookup returns CDR1 MGHRA and CDR2 YSYEKL.

This chain joins TRBV4-1 and TRBJ1-6, with a possible D match to TRBD1 (6 bases). Trimming removed 3 bases at V and 7 bases at J, with 16 bases between. The CDR3 runs to 16 residues. CDR1 MGHRA and CDR2 YSYEKL come from the germline V gene. The CDR3 nucleotides read TGCGCCAGCAGCCAGACTACAGTTCAGGGGAATTCACCCCTCCACTTT. It specifies CASSQTTVQGNSPLHF.